Given below is one TCR beta chain in context. The source of the sample is a study of blood T cell repertoires in COVID-19. Study-level information: PBMCs, B-cell-depleted T cells, or T cells provided the cDNA or gDNA that made up the material.

The CDR3 runs 12 residues. Trimming left V 11 bases short and J 6 bases short, with 14 bases between. Germline V gene data show CDR1 as WNHNN and CDR2 as SYGVQD (reference sequence). As handled by the study authors: Amplification from reference gene primers served as the basis for estimated nucleated cell counts. The table came from immunoSEQ multiplex PCR; TCRdb's copy has only in-frame clones and leaves some out. V and J calls plus clone size are reproduced from that table; the DNA served to infer D and trimming. The profile shows about 250,000 clones, about nine tenths of them singletons. Participants came from about 24 US areas, aged about 18 to 95 years.

V usage is TRBV10-1 and J usage is TRBJ2-1; D is perhaps TRBD1 (5 bases). This TCR was sampled from a woman younger than 45 with acute COVID-19. The sample comprised PBMCs or T cells enriched from blood (not recorded which). Here the CDR3 DNA reads TGCGCCCTCGTGGGGCACCTCAATGAGCAGTTCTTC. It codes for CALVGHLNEQFF.